Listed below are T cell receptor beta chains from one sample, sequenced in a study of T-cell memory formation after mild COVID-19. MiXCR was run by TCRdb on the 5' RACE reads, yielding one entry per CDR3 protein. The sample holds under 300,000 distinct CDR3 sequences, approximately 19% seen once. The sequencing input was PBMCs or a T cell subset sorted from them (not recorded which). The receptors shown here come from a young man who had mild COVID-19 (a few samples of this study predate the infection). Cell type and time point are not known. Each CDR3 is given with its conserved first and last residue. Each record gives: CDR3 protein, CDR3 DNA, clone size, V gene, D gene, J gene. A D gene is named only where the DNA matches it firmly. Not every row has a clone size; where given, it reads once, few, many or a size class.

cdr3_aa: CASSQDRVGNEQFF
cdr3_nt: TGCGCCAGCAGCCAGGACAGGGTCGGCAATGAGCAGTTCTTC
clone_size: few
v_call: TRBV5-1
d_call: TRBD1
j_call: TRBJ2-1

cdr3_aa: CSALDRENTEAFF
cdr3_nt: TGCAGTGCTTTAGACAGGGAGAACACTGAAGCTTTCTTT
clone_size: few
v_call: TRBV20-1
d_call: TRBD1
j_call: TRBJ1-1

cdr3_aa: CASSQGHGNTEAFF
cdr3_nt: TGTGCCAGCAGCCAAGGCCATGGGAACACTGAAGCTTTCTTT
clone_size: -
v_call: TRBV3-1
d_call: -
j_call: TRBJ1-1

cdr3_aa: CASSTGQGVSSYEQYF
cdr3_nt: TGTGCCAGCAGCACCGGACAGGGGGTGAGCTCCTACGAGCAGTACTTC
clone_size: few
v_call: TRBV5-4
d_call: TRBD1
j_call: TRBJ2-7

cdr3_aa: CASSARIQETQYF
cdr3_nt: TGTGCCAGCAGCGCACGCATACAAGAGACCCAGTACTTC
clone_size: many
v_call: TRBV28
d_call: -
j_call: TRBJ2-5

cdr3_aa: CASSLVLRNTEAFF
cdr3_nt: TGTGCCAGCAGCTTGGTGTTGAGAAACACTGAAGCTTTCTTT
clone_size: few
v_call: TRBV5-6
d_call: -
j_call: TRBJ1-1

cdr3_aa: CASSPRGTSTDTQYF
cdr3_nt: TGTGCCAGCAGCCCACGGGGGACTAGCACAGATACGCAGTATTTT
clone_size: -
v_call: TRBV9
d_call: -
j_call: TRBJ2-3

cdr3_aa: CSVTTSGETQYF
cdr3_nt: TGCAGTGTAACGACTAGCGGGGAGACCCAGTACTTC
clone_size: -
v_call: TRBV20-1
d_call: TRBD2
j_call: TRBJ2-5

cdr3_aa: CASSLQGARNEQYF
cdr3_nt: TGCGCCAGCAGCTTACAGGGGGCTCGGAACGAGCAGTACTTC
clone_size: -
v_call: TRBV5-1
d_call: TRBD1
j_call: TRBJ2-7

cdr3_aa: CSARPPDRGTETQYF
cdr3_nt: TGCAGTGCTAGACCCCCCGACAGGGGAACCGAGACCCAGTACTTC
clone_size: -
v_call: TRBV20-1
d_call: TRBD1
j_call: TRBJ2-5

cdr3_aa: CASSSSGGIGELFF
cdr3_nt: TGTGCCAGCAGTTCGAGCGGGGGGATCGGGGAGCTGTTTTTT
clone_size: many
v_call: TRBV12-3/TRBV12-4
d_call: TRBD2
j_call: TRBJ2-2

cdr3_aa: CASSKVTGVLYTEAFF
cdr3_nt: TGCGCCAGCAGCAAGGTGACCGGGGTGTTGTACACTGAAGCTTTCTTT
clone_size: few
v_call: TRBV5-1
d_call: -
j_call: TRBJ1-1

cdr3_aa: CSARESEGMGGYTF
cdr3_nt: TGCAGTGCTAGAGAGTCCGAAGGGATGGGTGGCTACACCTTC
clone_size: -
v_call: TRBV20-1
d_call: -
j_call: TRBJ1-2

cdr3_aa: CSARQGFLNTEAFF
cdr3_nt: TGCAGTGCTAGACAGGGGTTTTTGAACACTGAAGCTTTCTTT
clone_size: few
v_call: TRBV20-1
d_call: -
j_call: TRBJ1-1

cdr3_aa: CASAPLVEQETQYF
cdr3_nt: TGTGCCAGCGCCCCCTTAGTGGAACAAGAGACCCAGTACTTC
clone_size: -
v_call: TRBV12-3/TRBV12-4
d_call: -
j_call: TRBJ2-5

cdr3_aa: CASSPTGEQGYTF
cdr3_nt: TGTGCCAGCAGTCCGACAGGGGAGCAGGGCTACACCTTC
clone_size: few
v_call: TRBV12-3/TRBV12-4
d_call: TRBD1
j_call: TRBJ1-2

cdr3_aa: CASSQAGGQPQHF
cdr3_nt: TGTGCCAGCAGCCAAGCGGGCGGCCAGCCCCAGCATTTT
clone_size: once
v_call: TRBV7-9
d_call: -
j_call: TRBJ1-5

cdr3_aa: CASRPGNEQFF
cdr3_nt: TGTGCCAGCAGGCCCGGCAATGAGCAGTTCTTC
clone_size: -
v_call: TRBV2
d_call: -
j_call: TRBJ2-1

cdr3_aa: CASSYRQQADTQYF
cdr3_nt: TGTGCCAGCAGTTACCGTCAACAAGCAGATACGCAGTATTTT
clone_size: -
v_call: TRBV6-2/TRBV6-3
d_call: -
j_call: TRBJ2-3

cdr3_aa: CASSVAGYRGSGYTF
cdr3_nt: TGTGCCAGCAGCGTAGCTGGTTACAGGGGAAGTGGCTACACCTTC
clone_size: -
v_call: TRBV9
d_call: TRBD1
j_call: TRBJ1-2

cdr3_aa: CASGEGDYEQYF
cdr3_nt: TGTGCCAGCGGAGAAGGAGACTACGAGCAGTACTTC
clone_size: many
v_call: TRBV6-2/TRBV6-3
d_call: -
j_call: TRBJ2-7

cdr3_aa: CASSFGARNQPQHF
cdr3_nt: TGTGCCAGCAGCTTCGGGGCTCGCAATCAGCCCCAGCATTTT
clone_size: few
v_call: TRBV7-2
d_call: -
j_call: TRBJ1-5

cdr3_aa: CASSPVGDNEAFF
cdr3_nt: TGCGCCAGCAGCCCCGTGGGGGACAATGAAGCTTTCTTT
clone_size: -
v_call: TRBV5-1
d_call: -
j_call: TRBJ1-1

cdr3_aa: CASSPLGAVTGTEAFF
cdr3_nt: TGTGCCAGCTCACCACTGGGAGCGGTAACGGGAACTGAAGCTTTCTTT
clone_size: many
v_call: TRBV18
d_call: -
j_call: TRBJ1-1

cdr3_aa: CASSEGVAEQFF
cdr3_nt: TGTGCCAGCAGTGAAGGGGTGGCAGAGCAGTTCTTC
clone_size: -
v_call: TRBV6-1
d_call: -
j_call: TRBJ2-1

cdr3_aa: CASSQIGTEAFF
cdr3_nt: TGTGCCAGCAGCCAGATAGGAACTGAAGCTTTCTTT
clone_size: few
v_call: TRBV3-1
d_call: -
j_call: TRBJ1-1

cdr3_aa: CASSEGRGAGKETQYF
cdr3_nt: TGTGCCAGCAGTGAAGGGCGGGGGGCAGGCAAAGAGACCCAGTACTTC
clone_size: -
v_call: TRBV6-1
d_call: TRBD2
j_call: TRBJ2-5

cdr3_aa: CASSRTRQANTGELFF
cdr3_nt: TGCGCCAGCAGCCGGACGAGACAGGCCAACACCGGGGAGCTGTTTTTT
clone_size: few
v_call: TRBV4-1
d_call: -
j_call: TRBJ2-2

cdr3_aa: CASTPGQGFSGANVLTF
cdr3_nt: TGTGCCAGTACGCCGGGACAGGGTTTCTCTGGGGCCAACGTCCTGACTTTC
clone_size: few
v_call: TRBV27
d_call: TRBD1
j_call: TRBJ2-6

cdr3_aa: CSAGGGHTGKNIQYF
cdr3_nt: TGCAGTGCGGGGGGGGGACACACTGGCAAAAACATTCAGTACTTC
clone_size: few
v_call: TRBV20-1
d_call: -
j_call: TRBJ2-4